The clone carrying this T cell receptor beta chain was seen a handful of times. Its antigen is not known. Every donor had blood drawn once into heparin, approximately 120 mL on average. Sorting produced populations that all topped 98% purity. Germline V CDR1 and CDR2: SGHRS, YFSETQ. CDR3 size: 12 residues. V lost 2 bases, J lost 4 bases, and 7 bases lay in between. Investigators reverse transcribed all isolated RNA, so they sequenced expressed TCRB transcripts. Naive, central memory and regulatory T cell samples produced a mean of about 3.5 million reads. Repertoires were generated with immunoSEQ multiplex PCR, while TCRdb's copy carries only in-frame clones and drops some. The repertoire includes 600,000 to 700,000 clones, 10% to 15% of them detected once, and approximately 0.022% sits in the top ten. The data were obtained in a study of beta chain features in type 1 diabetes. Notes on the study in general: Shortening of TCRB CDR3s, moderate but significant, appeared in all four CD4+ subsets of Type 1 diabetes patients. Whether TCRB rearrangement is influenced by HLA type went unresolved here.

The chain uses TRBV5-1 and TRBJ2-7; D unclear. This clonotype originated in a man younger than 35 with type 1 diabetes. Sequencing was performed on naive CD4+ T cells from blood. DNA of the CDR3: TGCGCCAGCAGCTTTATCGGTTACGAGCAGTACTTC. This sequence encodes CASSFIGYEQYF.